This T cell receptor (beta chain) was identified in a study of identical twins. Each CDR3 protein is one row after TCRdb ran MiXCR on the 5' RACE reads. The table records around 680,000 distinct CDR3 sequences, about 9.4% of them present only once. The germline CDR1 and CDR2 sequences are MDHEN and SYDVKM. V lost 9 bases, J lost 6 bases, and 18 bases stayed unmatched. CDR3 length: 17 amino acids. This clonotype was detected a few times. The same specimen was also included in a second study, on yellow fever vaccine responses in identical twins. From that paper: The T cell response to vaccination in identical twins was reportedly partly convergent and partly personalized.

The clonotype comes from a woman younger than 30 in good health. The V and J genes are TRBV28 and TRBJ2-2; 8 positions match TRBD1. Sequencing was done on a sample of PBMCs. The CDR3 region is CASSLPGGRNTAGELFF. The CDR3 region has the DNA TGTGCCAGTAGCCTCCCAGGGGGCCGGAACACCGCCGGGGAGCTGTTTTTT.